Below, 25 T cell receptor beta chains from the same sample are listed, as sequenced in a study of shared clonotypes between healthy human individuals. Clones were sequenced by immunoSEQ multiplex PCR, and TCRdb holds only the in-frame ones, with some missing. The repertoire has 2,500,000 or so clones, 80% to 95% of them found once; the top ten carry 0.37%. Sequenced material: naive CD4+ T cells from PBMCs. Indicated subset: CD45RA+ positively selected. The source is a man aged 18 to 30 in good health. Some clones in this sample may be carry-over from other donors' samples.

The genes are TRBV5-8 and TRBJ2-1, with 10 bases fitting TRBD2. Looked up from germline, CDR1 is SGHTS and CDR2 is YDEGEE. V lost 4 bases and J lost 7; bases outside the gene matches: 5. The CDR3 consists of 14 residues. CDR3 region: CASSRGLAWNEQFF. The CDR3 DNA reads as TGTGCCAGCAGCAGGGGACTAGCGTGGAATGAGCAGTTCTTC. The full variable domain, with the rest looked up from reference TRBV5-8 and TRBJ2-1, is EAGVTQSPTHLIKTRGQQATLRCSPISGHTSVYWYQQALGLGLQFLLWYDEGEERNRGNFPPRFSGRQFPNYSSELNVNALELEDSALYLCASSRGLAWNEQFFGPGTRLTVL.

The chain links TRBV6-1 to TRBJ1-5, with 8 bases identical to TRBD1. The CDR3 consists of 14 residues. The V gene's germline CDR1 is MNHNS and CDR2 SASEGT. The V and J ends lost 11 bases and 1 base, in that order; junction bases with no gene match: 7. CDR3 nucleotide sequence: TGTGCCGGCGCTCGGGACAGGAGCAATCAGCCCCAGCATTTT. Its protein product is CAGARDRSNQPQHF.

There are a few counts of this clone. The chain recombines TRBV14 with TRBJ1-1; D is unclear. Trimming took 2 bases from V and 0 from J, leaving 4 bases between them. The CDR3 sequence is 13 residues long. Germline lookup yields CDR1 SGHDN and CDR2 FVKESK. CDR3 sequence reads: CASSQFVNTEAFF. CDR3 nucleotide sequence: TGTGCCAGCAGCCAATTTGTGAACACTGAAGCTTTCTTT.

This CDR3 reads CASNADRRAPYEQYF. CDR3 sequence (DNA): TGTGCCAGCAACGCGGACCGCCGGGCACCCTACGAGCAGTACTTC. V and J are TRBV6-1 and TRBJ2-7, with D hard to call. CDR3 length: 15 amino acids. Germline V gene lookup returns CDR1 MNHNS and CDR2 SASEGT. V shed 7 bases and J shed 2 bases, with 18 bases lying between them.

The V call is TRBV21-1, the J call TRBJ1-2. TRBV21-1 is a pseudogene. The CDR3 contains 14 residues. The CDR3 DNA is TGTGCCAGCAGCAAAGTGATTAGGGACTATGGCTACACCTTC. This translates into CASSKVIRDYGYTF.

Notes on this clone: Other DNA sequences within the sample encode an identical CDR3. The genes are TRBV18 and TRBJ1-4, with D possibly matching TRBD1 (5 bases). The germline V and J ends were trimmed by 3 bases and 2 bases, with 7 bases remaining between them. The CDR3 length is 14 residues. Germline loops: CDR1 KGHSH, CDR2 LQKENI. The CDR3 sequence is CASSPRQTNEKLFF. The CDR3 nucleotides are TGTGCCAGCTCACCGAGACAGACTAATGAAAAACTGTTTTTT.

The CDR3 reads CASSRIAGAQSSYEQYF. The CDR3, as DNA: TGCGCCAGCAGCAGAATAGCGGGAGCGCAGAGCTCCTACGAGCAGTACTTC. The chain links TRBV5-1 to TRBJ2-7, with TRBD2 matching 9 bases. Trimming cost V 4 bases and J 0 bases; bases outside gene matches: 11. This CDR3 has 17 residues. In germline, CDR1 is SGHRS, CDR2 YFSETQ.

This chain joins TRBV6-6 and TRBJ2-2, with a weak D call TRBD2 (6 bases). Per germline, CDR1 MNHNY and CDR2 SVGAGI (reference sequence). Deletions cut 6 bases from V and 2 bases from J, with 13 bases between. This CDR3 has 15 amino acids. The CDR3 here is CASSRGRENTGELFF. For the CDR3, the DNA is TGTGCCAGCAGCCGTGGGCGGGAAAACACCGGGGAGCTGTTTTTT.

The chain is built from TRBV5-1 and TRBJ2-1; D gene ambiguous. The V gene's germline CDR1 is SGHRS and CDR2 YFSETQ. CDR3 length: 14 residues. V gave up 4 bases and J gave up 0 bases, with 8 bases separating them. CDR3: CASSPTHSYNEQFF. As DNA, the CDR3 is TGCGCCAGCAGCCCGACTCACTCCTACAATGAGCAGTTCTTC.

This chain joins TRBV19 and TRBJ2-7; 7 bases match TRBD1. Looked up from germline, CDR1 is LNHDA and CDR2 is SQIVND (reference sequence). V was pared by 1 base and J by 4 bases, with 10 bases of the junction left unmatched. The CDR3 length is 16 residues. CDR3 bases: TGTGCCAGTAGTATAGGTCCCCCGGGACAGATGTACGAGCAGTACTTC. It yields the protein CASSIGPPGQMYEQYF.

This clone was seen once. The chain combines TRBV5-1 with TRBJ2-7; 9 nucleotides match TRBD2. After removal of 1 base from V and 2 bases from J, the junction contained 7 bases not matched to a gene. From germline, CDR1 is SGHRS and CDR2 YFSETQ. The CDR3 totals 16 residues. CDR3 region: CASSLLGGTSTYEQYF. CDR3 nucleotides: TGCGCCAGCAGCTTGCTGGGAGGGACTAGCACCTACGAGCAGTACTTC.

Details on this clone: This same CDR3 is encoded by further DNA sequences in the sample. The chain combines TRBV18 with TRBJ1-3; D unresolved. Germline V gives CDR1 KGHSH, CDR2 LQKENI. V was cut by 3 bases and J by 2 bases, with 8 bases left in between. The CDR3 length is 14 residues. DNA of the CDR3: TGTGCCAGCTCACCCCCGGGGACTGGAAACACCATATATTTT. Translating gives CASSPPGTGNTIYF.

Here the CDR3 DNA reads TGTGCCAGCAGAAAGACGGCGGAGCAGCCCCAGCATTTT. As protein: CASRKTAEQPQHF. This chain links TRBV6-5 with TRBJ1-5, with D unresolved. Germline lookup yields CDR1 MNHEY and CDR2 SVGAGI. The V end lost 6 bases, the J end lost 7 bases, and 13 bases lay between the germline ends. The CDR3 is 13 amino acids.

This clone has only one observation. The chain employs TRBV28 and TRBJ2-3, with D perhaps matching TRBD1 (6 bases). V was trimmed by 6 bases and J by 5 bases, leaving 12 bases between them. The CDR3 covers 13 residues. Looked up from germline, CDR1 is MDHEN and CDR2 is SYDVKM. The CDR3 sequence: CASRSLGGDTQYF. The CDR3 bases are TGTGCCAGCAGGAGTTTAGGGGGAGATACGCAGTATTTT.

The CDR3, as DNA: TGTGCCTGGCACCCCCCTTGGACGTTCTACAATGAGCAGTTCTTC. Protein product: CAWHPPWTFYNEQFF. The chain joins TRBV30 to TRBJ2-1; no clear D. Trimming stripped 5 bases from V and 3 bases from J, with 17 bases between. CDR1 is GTSNPN, CDR2 SVGIG, per germline (reference sequence). The CDR3 loop spans 15 amino acids.

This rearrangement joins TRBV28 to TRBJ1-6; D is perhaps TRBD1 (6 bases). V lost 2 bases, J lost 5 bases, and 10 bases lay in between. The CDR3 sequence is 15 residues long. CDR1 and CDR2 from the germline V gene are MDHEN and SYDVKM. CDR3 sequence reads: CASSLGTPNNSPLHF. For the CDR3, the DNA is TGTGCCAGCAGTTTAGGGACACCGAATAATTCACCCCTCCACTTT.

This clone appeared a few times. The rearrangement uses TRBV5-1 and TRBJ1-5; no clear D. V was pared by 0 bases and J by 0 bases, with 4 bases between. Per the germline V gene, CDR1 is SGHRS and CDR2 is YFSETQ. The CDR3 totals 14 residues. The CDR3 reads CASSLGVSNQPQHF. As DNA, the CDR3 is TGCGCCAGCAGCTTGGGGGTTAGCAATCAGCCCCAGCATTTT.

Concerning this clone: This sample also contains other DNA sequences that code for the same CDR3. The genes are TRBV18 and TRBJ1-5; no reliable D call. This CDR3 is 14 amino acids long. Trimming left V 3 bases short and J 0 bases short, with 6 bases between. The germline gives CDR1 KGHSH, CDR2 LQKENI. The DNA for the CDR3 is TGTGCCAGCTCACCGGCAGATAGCAATCAGCCCCAGCATTTT. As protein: CASSPADSNQPQHF. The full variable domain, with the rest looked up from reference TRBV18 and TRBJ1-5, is NAGVMQNPRHLVRRRGQEARLRCSPMKGHSHVYWYRQLPEEGLKFMVYLQKENIIDESGMPKERFSAEFPKEGPSILRIQQVVRGDSAAYFCASSPADSNQPQHFGDGTRLSIL.

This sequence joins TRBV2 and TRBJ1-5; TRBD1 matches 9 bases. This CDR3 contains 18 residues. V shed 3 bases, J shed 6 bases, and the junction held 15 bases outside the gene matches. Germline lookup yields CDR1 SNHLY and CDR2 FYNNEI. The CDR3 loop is CASSDSGTGYGMGQPQHF. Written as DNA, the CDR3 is TGTGCCAGCAGTGATTCCGGGACAGGGTATGGTATGGGTCAGCCCCAGCATTTT.

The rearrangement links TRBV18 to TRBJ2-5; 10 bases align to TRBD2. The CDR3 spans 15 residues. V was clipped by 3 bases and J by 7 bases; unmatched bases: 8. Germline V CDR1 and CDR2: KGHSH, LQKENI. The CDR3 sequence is CASSPASGSRWTQYF. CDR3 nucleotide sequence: TGTGCCAGCTCACCCGCTAGCGGGAGTAGGTGGACCCAGTACTTC.

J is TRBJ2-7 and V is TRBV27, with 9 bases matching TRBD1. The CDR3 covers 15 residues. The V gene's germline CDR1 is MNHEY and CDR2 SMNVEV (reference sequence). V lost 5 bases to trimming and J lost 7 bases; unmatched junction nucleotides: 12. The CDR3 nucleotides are TGTGCCAGCAGTACCCGGGACAGGGTAAGTGATGAGCAGTACTTC. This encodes CASSTRDRVSDEQYF.

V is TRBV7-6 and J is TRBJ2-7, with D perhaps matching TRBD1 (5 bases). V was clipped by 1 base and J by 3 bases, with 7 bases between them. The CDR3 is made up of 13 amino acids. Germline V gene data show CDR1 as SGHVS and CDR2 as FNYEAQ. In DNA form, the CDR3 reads TGTGCCAGCAGCTTAGAAGGGGTCTACGAGCAGTACTTC. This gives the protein CASSLEGVYEQYF.

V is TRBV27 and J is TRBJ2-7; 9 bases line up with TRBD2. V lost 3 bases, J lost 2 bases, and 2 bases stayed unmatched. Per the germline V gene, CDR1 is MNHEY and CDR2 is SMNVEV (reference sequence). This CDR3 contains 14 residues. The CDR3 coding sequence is TGTGCCAGCAGTTTTGGCGGGAGGGCCTACGAGCAGTACTTC. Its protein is CASSFGGRAYEQYF.

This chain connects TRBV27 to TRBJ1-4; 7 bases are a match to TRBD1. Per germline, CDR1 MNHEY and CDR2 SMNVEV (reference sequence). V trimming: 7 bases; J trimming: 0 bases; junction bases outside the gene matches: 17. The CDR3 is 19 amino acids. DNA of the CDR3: TGTGCCAGCAACACCGGGGAGGGGGCCAAGAGGACAACTAATGAAAAACTGTTTTTT. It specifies CASNTGEGAKRTTNEKLFF.

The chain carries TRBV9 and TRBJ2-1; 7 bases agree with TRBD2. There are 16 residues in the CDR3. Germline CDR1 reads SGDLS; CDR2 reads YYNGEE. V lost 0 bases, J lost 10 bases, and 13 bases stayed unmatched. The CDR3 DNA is TGTGCCAGCAGCGTAGGGTACCAGGTAGCGGGCGACGAGCAGTTCTTC. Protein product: CASSVGYQVAGDEQFF.